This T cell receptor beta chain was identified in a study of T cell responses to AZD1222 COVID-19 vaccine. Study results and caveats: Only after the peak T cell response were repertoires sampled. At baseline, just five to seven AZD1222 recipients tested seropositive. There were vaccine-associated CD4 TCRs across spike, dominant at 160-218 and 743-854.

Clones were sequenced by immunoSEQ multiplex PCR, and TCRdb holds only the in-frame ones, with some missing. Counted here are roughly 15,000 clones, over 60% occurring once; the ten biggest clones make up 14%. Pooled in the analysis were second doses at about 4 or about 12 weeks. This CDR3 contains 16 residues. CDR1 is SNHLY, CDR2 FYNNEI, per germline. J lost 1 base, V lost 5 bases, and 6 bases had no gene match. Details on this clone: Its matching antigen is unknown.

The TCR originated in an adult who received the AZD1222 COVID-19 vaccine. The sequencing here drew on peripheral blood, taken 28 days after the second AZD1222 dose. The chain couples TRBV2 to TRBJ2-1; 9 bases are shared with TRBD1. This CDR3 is CASSQTGGTSYNEQFF. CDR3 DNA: TGTGCCAGCAGTCAGACAGGGGGGACATCCTACAATGAGCAGTTCTTC.